These 3 T cell receptor beta chains originate from one sample sequenced in a study of tumor-infiltrating lymphocytes in primary liver carcinoma. Starting from approximately 470 ng of total RNA, TCR beta cDNA was produced with a primer in the constant region. The TCR beta library was amplified through three nested multiplex PCR rounds in a modified ARM-PCR procedure. TRBV1-TRBV30 forward primers paired with a C-beta reverse primer drove the first two PCR rounds, roughly 9 cycles each. TCRdb passed the multiplex PCR reads through MiXCR, listing each CDR3 protein once. The sample has tens of thousands of distinct CDR3 sequences; more than 60% are singletons. Unsorted bulk tissue (roughly 20-31 mg) underwent RNA and DNA co-extraction. The sample taken for sequencing was tumor-adjacent normal liver tissue. These receptors were obtained from a man between 40 and 49 years old with primary liver carcinoma and hepatitis B virus infection.

The chain couples TRBV6-2 or TRBV6-3 to TRBJ2-3; unclear D gene. The end of the DNA is better explained by TRBJ1-5, so the J call may be wrong. Germline assignment: CDR1 MNHEY and CDR2 SVGEGT. There are 16 residues in the CDR3. The CDR3 DNA reads TGTGCCAGCAGCTTCCTAGGACGGCTTGGGATAGATACGCAGCATTTT. This gives the protein CASSFLGRLGIDTQHF.

Concerning this clonotype itself: A read error is likely, as this CDR3 ends without the conserved phenylalanine or tryptophan. It is unclear where the CDR3 begins or ends on the DNA, so no DNA is shown, and the CDR3 is as TCRdb lists it. J is TRBJ2-7 and V is TRBV14; TRBD1, the D gene given by the table, was not confirmed from the DNA. Termini included, the CDR3 measures 15 amino acids. Germline values: CDR1 SGHDN, CDR2 FVKESK. The CDR3 here is CASSHPGQGSYEQCS.

The sample holds one count of this clonotype. No conserved phenylalanine or tryptophan ends this CDR3, so it is likely a read error. V gene TRBV11-1 combines with J gene TRBJ2-1; 7 bases map to TRBD2. CDR1 is SGHAT and CDR2 is FQDESV in the germline V gene (reference sequence). This CDR3 is built from 14 residues. CDR3 nucleotide sequence: TGTGCCAGCAGCGAAAGCGGGATATACAATGAACAGTTCTTA. Its translation is CASSESGIYNEQFL.